This T cell receptor (beta chain) was sequenced for a study of Graves' ophthalmopathy and Graves' hyperthyroidism. Study results and caveats: The study's model predicted ophthalmopathy progression at about 64% sensitivity and almost 75% specificity. Blood samples also showed most expanded thyroid clonotypes exceeding 0.001 frequency.

The table lists this clonotype with a count of one. What it binds is not known. One end of the junction fails to match germline, which may point to a read error. Amplification from RNA transcripts yielded the TCR beta CDR3 regions. The library came from an HTBI-primed first-round RT-PCR and a second-round multiplex PCR. TCRdb re-called the multiplex PCR reads through MiXCR, storing one row per CDR3 protein. This sample yields about 370,000 distinct CDR3 sequences, of which approximately 17% are seen a single time; 2.4% belongs to the top ten. CDR1 is MNHNS, CDR2 SASEGT, per germline. The CDR3 covers 12 residues. Clinical symptoms and serum thyroxine were used for diagnosis; TRAb, thyroid ultrasound and orbital computed tomography were also relied on. As the starting material, roughly 9.8 ml of fresh peripheral blood yielded the PBMCs.

The chain combines TRBV6-1 with TRBJ2-7; D is perhaps TRBD1 or TRBD2 (5 bases each). The clonotype originates from an adult woman with stable Graves' hyperthyroidism. Sequences were obtained from peripheral blood. For the CDR3, the DNA is TGTGCCAGCAGTAACGCTCGGGGCGAGCAGTGCTTC. Its protein product is CASSNARGEQCF.